The 32 T cell receptor beta chains below all came from one sample that was sequenced in a study of blood T cell repertoires in COVID-19. Profiled with immunoSEQ multiplex PCR; TCRdb holds only in-frame clones, not every one. The repertoire consists of 90,000 to 120,000 clones, with 60% to 85% occurring once and the leading ten covering over 4%. Sequencing input: peripheral blood. All receptors come from an older man with acute or convalescent COVID-19.

This chain uses TRBV2 with TRBJ2-1, with TRBD2 identical over 12 bases. Germline CDR1 and CDR2: SNHLY and FYNNEI. This CDR3 comprises 17 residues. Trimming removed 3 bases from V and 10 bases from J; junction bases left unmatched: 13. The CDR3 nucleotides read TGTGCCAGCAGTGAGACCCTCCTAGCGGGGGGGCCAGAAGAGCAGTTCTTC. As protein: CASSETLLAGGPEEQFF.

The J gene is TRBJ2-7, the V gene TRBV19; D is perhaps TRBD1 (5 bases). The germline gives CDR1 LNHDA, CDR2 SQIVND (reference sequence). V was trimmed by 2 bases and J by 4 bases, leaving 12 bases between them. The CDR3 length is 14 residues. The CDR3 sequence: CASSITGLSYEQYF. The DNA for the CDR3 is TGTGCCAGTAGTATAACAGGTTTGAGTTACGAGCAGTACTTC.

The chain links TRBV6-1 to TRBJ1-6, with D possibly TRBD1 on 5 matching bases. CDR1 MNHNS and CDR2 SASEGT come from the germline V gene. CDR3 size: 17 residues. V lost 3 bases and J lost 6, with 18 bases in between. CDR3 sequence: CASSDDTAGRVNSPLHF. In DNA, the CDR3 is TGTGCCAGCAGTGACGACACCGCGGGACGGGTTAATTCACCCCTCCACTTT.

The chain has TRBV5-6 and TRBJ2-5; TRBD2 is a possible D gene (5 bases). V lost 0 bases to trimming and J lost 5 bases, with 11 bases between them. CDR1 SGHDT and CDR2 YYEEEE come from the germline V gene. The CDR3 extends over 14 amino acids. This CDR3 is CASSLVLPGETQYF. The CDR3 nucleotides read TGTGCCAGCAGCTTGGTACTCCCGGGGGAGACCCAGTACTTC.

The J gene is TRBJ1-1, the V gene TRBV7-2; weak D call: TRBD1 (6 bases). The length of the CDR3 is 14 residues. Germline-derived CDR1 and CDR2 are SGHTA and FQGNSA. V was shortened by 1 base and J by 4 bases, with 10 bases between the two germline ends. As DNA, the CDR3 is TGTGCCAGCAGCTTAGAGACAGGACTCACTGAAGCTTTCTTT. Translating gives CASSLETGLTEAFF. Full variable domain (outside the CDR3, taken from reference TRBV7-2 and TRBJ1-1): GAGVSQSPSNKVTEKGKDVELRCDPISGHTALYWYRQSLGQGLEFLIYFQGNSAPDKSGLPSDRFSAERTGGSVSTLTIQRTQQEDSAVYLCASSLETGLTEAFFGQGTRLTVV.

This chain joins TRBV6-6 and TRBJ1-1; no definite D call. The CDR3 spans 16 residues. V dropped 2 bases and J dropped 0 bases, with 13 bases sitting between them. Looked up from germline, CDR1 is MNHNY and CDR2 is SVGAGI (reference sequence). Here the CDR3 reads CASSYPWGGMNTEAFF. The DNA for the CDR3 is TGTGCCAGCAGTTACCCTTGGGGAGGGATGAACACTGAAGCTTTCTTT.

This clone has only one observation. The CDR3 protein is CASSIDSATNEKLFF. For the CDR3, the DNA is TGTGCCAGTAGTATCGACAGCGCAACTAATGAAAAACTGTTTTTT. The V gene is TRBV19, the J gene TRBJ1-4; a possible D gene is TRBD1 (5 bases). V was cut by 3 bases and J by 0 bases, with 8 bases left in between. The CDR3 consists of 15 residues. Per germline, CDR1 LNHDA and CDR2 SQIVND (reference sequence).

The genes are TRBV7-9 and TRBJ1-5; TRBD1 might be the D (6 bases). The CDR3 is made up of 15 amino acids. CDR1 SEHNR and CDR2 FQNEAQ come from the germline V gene (reference sequence). V was cut by 5 bases and J by 4 bases, with 15 bases left in between. This CDR3 is CASSQSGQMNQPQHF. CDR3 in DNA: TGTGCCAGCAGCCAATCAGGACAGATGAATCAGCCCCAGCATTTT.

The gene calls are TRBV6-2 or TRBV6-3 and TRBJ1-5; D ambiguous. Germline CDR1 MNHEY, CDR2 SVGEGT. Trimming left V 4 bases short and J 6 bases short, with 16 bases between. This CDR3 has 15 residues. The CDR3 DNA reads as TGTGCCAGCAGTTTCACAAGGACGGGAGGTCAGCCCCAGCATTTT. It yields the protein CASSFTRTGGQPQHF.

CDR3 DNA sequence: TGTGCCAGCAGCCCTAGCGGGGGGGTCTCCTACGAGCAGTACTTC. Translation gives CASSPSGGVSYEQYF. This chain links TRBV3-1 (or the pseudogene TRBV3-2) with TRBJ2-7, with 12 bases fitting TRBD2. This CDR3 contains 15 residues. Germline V lookup: CDR1 LGHDT, CDR2 YNNKEL (reference sequence). Trimming cost V 4 bases and J 0 bases; bases outside gene matches: 1.

CDR3 protein: CASSQPSSTAEPYEQYF. The CDR3 coding sequence is TGCGCCAGCAGCCAACCTTCCTCGACAGCCGAACCCTACGAGCAGTACTTC. The chain is built from TRBV4-1 and TRBJ2-7, with TRBD1 as a possible D gene (5 bases). Trimming took off 2 bases at V and 2 bases at J, with 19 bases between the two ends. The germline CDR1 and CDR2 sequences are MGHRA and YSYEKL. This CDR3 is 17 amino acids long.

This clone was seen a handful of times. The chain has TRBV5-6 and TRBJ2-7; no clear D gene. CDR3 length equals 12 residues. Germline CDR1 and CDR2: SGHDT and YYEEEE. V was clipped by 0 bases and J by 6 bases, with 7 bases between them. This chain's CDR3 is CASSLAGTEQYF. As DNA, the CDR3 is TGTGCCAGCAGCTTGGCAGGCACCGAGCAGTACTTC.

This clone has a single count. V gene TRBV6-5 combines with J gene TRBJ1-2; D might be TRBD1 (5 bases). Germline V gives CDR1 MNHEY, CDR2 SVGAGI. Trimming pared 6 bases from V and 8 bases from J, leaving 13 bases between. The CDR3 loop spans 12 amino acids. CDR3 region: CASRDGGRGYTF. The CDR3 DNA reads TGTGCCAGCAGGGACGGGGGTCGGGGCTACACCTTC.

The chain combines TRBV4-3 with TRBJ2-7, with 8 bases matching TRBD1. CDR1 and CDR2 from the germline V gene are LGHNA and YSLEER. The CDR3 consists of 16 residues. Germline trimming cut 2 bases from V and 2 bases from J; bases unmatched to any gene: 8. In DNA, the CDR3 is TGCGCCAGCAGCCAATCTGGGACAGGCAAAGCCTACGAGCAGTACTTC. It specifies CASSQSGTGKAYEQYF.

The rearrangement links TRBV5-1 to TRBJ1-2; D is uncertain. Looked up from germline, CDR1 is SGHRS and CDR2 is YFSETQ. The V and J ends lost 4 bases and 8 bases respectively, with 12 bases between them. The CDR3 is made up of 12 amino acids. CDR3 in amino acids: CASSPDGLGYTF. CDR3 nucleotide sequence: TGCGCCAGCAGCCCTGACGGGTTGGGCTACACCTTC.

V is TRBV21-1 and J is TRBJ2-5; the D call of TRBD1 is as the table states it, not checked on the DNA. TRBV21-1 is tagged as a pseudogene. This CDR3 has 15 amino acids. CDR3 residues: CASSKYRPGAETQYF. For the CDR3, the DNA is TGTGCCAGCAGCAAATACCGCCCAGGGGCGGAGACCCAGTACTTC.

The J gene is TRBJ1-2, the V gene TRBV7-8, with a tentative D call TRBD1 (6 bases). CDR3 size: 13 residues. V lost 2 bases and J lost 3, with 7 bases in between. Per germline, CDR1 SGHVS and CDR2 FQNEAQ. CDR3 sequence reads: CASSLRTDYGYTF. CDR3 nucleotide sequence: TGTGCCAGCAGCTTAAGGACAGACTATGGCTACACCTTC.

This chain joins TRBV6-5 and TRBJ1-1; unclear D gene. V lost 4 bases and J 4 bases, leaving 4 bases between the germline ends. The CDR3 runs 11 residues. Germline V CDR1 and CDR2: MNHEY, SVGAGI. CDR3 sequence (DNA): TGTGCCAGCAGTTCAGTCACTGAAGCTTTCTTT. Encoded protein: CASSSVTEAFF.

This clone has only one observation. The V and J genes are TRBV5-4 and TRBJ2-3, with 15 bases lining up with TRBD2. Germline assignment: CDR1 SGHNT and CDR2 YYREEE (reference sequence). CDR3 length: 17 residues. V dropped 3 bases and J dropped 1; count of bases not matched to a gene: 3. The DNA for the CDR3 is TGTGCCAGCAGCTCGGGACTAGCGGGGGGCCGCACAGATACGCAGTATTTT. Translating gives CASSSGLAGGRTDTQYF.

The V and J genes are TRBV19 and TRBJ1-5; unclear D gene. V was shortened by 3 bases and J by 6 bases, with 12 bases between the two germline ends. Germline CDR1 is LNHDA and CDR2 is SQIVND (reference sequence). The CDR3 has 14 amino acids. This CDR3 reads CASSMSREGQPQHF. CDR3 coding DNA: TGTGCCAGTAGTATGAGTAGGGAGGGTCAGCCCCAGCATTTT.

This sequence joins TRBV4-1 and TRBJ1-1, with D uncertain. The CDR3 length is 15 residues. Germline CDR1 and CDR2: MGHRA and YSYEKL. Trimming shortened V by 1 base and J by 3 bases, and 12 bases separated the two germline ends. CDR3 protein: CASSQGSGTYTEAFF. In DNA, the CDR3 is TGCGCCAGCAGCCAAGGAAGCGGAACTTACACTGAAGCTTTCTTT.

The V call is TRBV5-6, the J call TRBJ2-5; 10 bases are a match to TRBD1. Unmatched junction bases numbered 8, after V lost 4 bases and J lost 5 bases. The CDR3 is made up of 15 amino acids. The germline V gene has CDR1 SGHDT and CDR2 YYEEEE. This CDR3 reads CASSATGGWSETQYF. CDR3 bases: TGTGCCAGCAGCGCGACAGGGGGCTGGTCGGAGACCCAGTACTTC.

This clone was detected only once. V is TRBV7-2 and J is TRBJ2-1, with unresolved D. V lost 1 base, J lost 8 bases, and 12 bases lay in between. Germline assignment: CDR1 SGHTA and CDR2 FQGNSA. CDR3 length: 14 amino acids. The CDR3 reads CASSLGGSFYEQFF. CDR3 sequence (DNA): TGTGCCAGCAGCTTAGGAGGCAGTTTCTATGAGCAGTTCTTC.

This rearrangement joins TRBV19 to TRBJ2-7, with D tentatively TRBD1 (6 bases). This CDR3 spans 14 amino acids. Germline V lookup: CDR1 LNHDA, CDR2 SQIVND (reference sequence). Trimming took 4 bases from V and 4 from J, leaving 14 bases between them. The CDR3 loop reads CASSRDTHPYEQYF. CDR3 bases: TGTGCCAGTAGTAGGGACACTCACCCTTACGAGCAGTACTTC.

With respect to this clone: The sample carries other DNA sequences with the same CDR3. This rearrangement joins TRBV5-1 to TRBJ1-2; D is unclear. Germline CDR1 SGHRS, CDR2 YFSETQ. There are 12 residues in the CDR3. V was pared by 7 bases and J by 3 bases, with 10 bases between. In DNA form, the CDR3 reads TGCGCCAGCCGCGACACAGACTATGGCTACACCTTC. As protein: CASRDTDYGYTF.

This chain joins TRBV7-8 and TRBJ2-3; possibly TRBD2 for D (6 bases). Looked up from germline, CDR1 is SGHVS and CDR2 is FQNEAQ. There are 15 residues in the CDR3. V lost 5 bases, J lost 7 bases, and 19 bases lay in between. The CDR3 bases are TGTGCCAGCAGCCCGGCGGGACTCCTCAAGCATACGCAGTATTTT. This codes for CASSPAGLLKHTQYF.

This chain connects TRBV7-2 to TRBJ1-2; D is ambiguous. Germline V gene sequence: CDR1 SGHTA, CDR2 FQGNSA. Trimming removed 3 bases at V and 2 bases at J, with 16 bases between. The CDR3 totals 16 residues. DNA of the CDR3: TGTGCCAGCAGCTTGGCAGCCGGGTCCCTAAACTATGGCTACACCTTC. The encoded protein is CASSLAAGSLNYGYTF.

The V call is TRBV11-3, the J call TRBJ2-3, with 10 bases identical to TRBD2. V shed 1 base, J shed 4 bases, and the junction held 8 bases outside the gene matches. The CDR3 extends over 17 amino acids. Germline V gives CDR1 SGHNT, CDR2 YENEEA. CDR3 sequence reads: CASSLGVTSGHADTQYF. CDR3 coding DNA: TGTGCCAGCAGCTTAGGAGTGACTAGCGGGCACGCAGATACGCAGTATTTT.

The rearrangement links TRBV18 to TRBJ2-5; no clear D gene. This CDR3 region has 13 residues. Trimming cost V 3 bases and J 0 bases, with 5 bases left between them. Germline V CDR1 and CDR2: KGHSH, LQKENI. The DNA of the CDR3 is TGTGCCAGCTCACCGGCGGACCAAGAGACCCAGTACTTC. Amino acids: CASSPADQETQYF.

The V gene is TRBV6-5, the J gene TRBJ1-2, with 8 bases aligning to TRBD1. CDR1 is MNHEY, CDR2 SVGAGI, per germline. After removal of 3 bases from V and 5 bases from J, the junction contained 8 bases not matched to a gene. The CDR3 has 15 amino acids. The CDR3 here is CASSYSPTGGYGYTF. CDR3 nucleotides: TGTGCCAGCAGTTATTCGCCAACAGGGGGGTATGGCTACACCTTC.

This clone was seen a few times. An end of the junction does not agree with germline; a read error may underlie this. V is TRBV7-2 and J is TRBJ2-5; the match to TRBD1 covers 9 bases. The germline V gene encodes CDR1 SGHTA and CDR2 FQGNSA. This CDR3 has 11 residues. The CDR3: CASSNRQGVDF. CDR3 sequence (DNA): TGTGCCAGCAGCAACAGACAGGGGGTTGACTTC.

This chain uses TRBV2 with TRBJ2-5; D is perhaps TRBD1 (5 bases). The germline V gene encodes CDR1 SNHLY and CDR2 FYNNEI. The CDR3 runs to 14 residues. Trimming pared 6 bases from V and 3 bases from J, leaving 14 bases between. The CDR3 sequence: CASRGLTFEETQYF. As DNA, the CDR3 is TGTGCCAGCAGGGGGCTAACATTCGAAGAGACCCAGTACTTC.